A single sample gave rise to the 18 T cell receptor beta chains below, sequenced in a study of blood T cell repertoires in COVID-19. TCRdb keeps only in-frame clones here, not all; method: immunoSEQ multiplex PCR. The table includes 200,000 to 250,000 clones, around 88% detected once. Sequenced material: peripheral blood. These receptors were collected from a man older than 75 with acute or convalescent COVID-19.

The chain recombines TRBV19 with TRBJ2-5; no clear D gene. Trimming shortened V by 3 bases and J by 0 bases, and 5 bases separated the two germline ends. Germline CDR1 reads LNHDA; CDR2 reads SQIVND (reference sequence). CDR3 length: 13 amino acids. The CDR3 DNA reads TGTGCCAGTAGTATCGGTAACCAAGAGACCCAGTACTTC. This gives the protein CASSIGNQETQYF. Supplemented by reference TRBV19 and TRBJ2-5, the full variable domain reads DGGITQSPKYLFRKEGQNVTLSCEQNLNHDAMYWYRQDPGQGLRLIYYSQIVNDFQKGDIAEGYSVSREKKESFPLTVTSAQKNPTAFYLCASSIGNQETQYFGPGTRLLVL.

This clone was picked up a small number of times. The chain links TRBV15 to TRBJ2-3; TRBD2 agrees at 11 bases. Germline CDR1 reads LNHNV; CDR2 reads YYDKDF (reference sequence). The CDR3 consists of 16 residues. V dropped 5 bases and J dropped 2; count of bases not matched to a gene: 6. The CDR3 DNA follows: TGTGCCACCAGCGGAGGACTAGCGGGCTTCACAGATACGCAGTATTTT. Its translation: CATSGGLAGFTDTQYF.

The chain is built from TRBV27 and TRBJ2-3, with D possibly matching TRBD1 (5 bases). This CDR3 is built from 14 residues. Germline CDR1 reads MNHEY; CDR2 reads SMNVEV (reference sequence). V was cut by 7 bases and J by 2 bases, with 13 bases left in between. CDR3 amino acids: CASTTGPFTDTQYF. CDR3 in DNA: TGTGCCAGCACTACAGGACCGTTCACAGATACGCAGTATTTT.

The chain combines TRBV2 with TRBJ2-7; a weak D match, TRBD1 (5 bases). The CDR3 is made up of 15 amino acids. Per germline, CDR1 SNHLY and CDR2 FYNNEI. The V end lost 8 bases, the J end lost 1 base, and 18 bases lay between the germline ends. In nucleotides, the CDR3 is TGTGCCAGCCTAAAGCCGAAAGGGGTTTCCTACGAGCAGTACTTC. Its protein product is CASLKPKGVSYEQYF. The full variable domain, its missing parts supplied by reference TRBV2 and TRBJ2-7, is EPEVTQTPSHQVTQMGQEVILRCVPISNHLYFYWYRQILGQKVEFLVSFYNNEISEKSEIFDDQFSVERPDGSNFTLKIRSTKLEDSAMYFCASLKPKGVSYEQYFGPGTRLTVT.

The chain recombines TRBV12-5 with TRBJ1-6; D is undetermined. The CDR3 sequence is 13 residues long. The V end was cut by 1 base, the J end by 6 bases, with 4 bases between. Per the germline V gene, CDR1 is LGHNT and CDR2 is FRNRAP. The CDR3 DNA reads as TGTGCTAGTGGTTTGGGCAGTAATTCACCCCTCCACTTT. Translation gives CASGLGSNSPLHF.

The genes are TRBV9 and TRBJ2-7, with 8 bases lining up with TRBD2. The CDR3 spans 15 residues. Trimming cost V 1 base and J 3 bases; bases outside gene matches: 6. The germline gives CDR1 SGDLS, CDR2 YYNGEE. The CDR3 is CASSVSRGGFYEQYF. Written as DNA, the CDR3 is TGTGCCAGCAGCGTATCTCGCGGGGGGTTCTACGAGCAGTACTTC.

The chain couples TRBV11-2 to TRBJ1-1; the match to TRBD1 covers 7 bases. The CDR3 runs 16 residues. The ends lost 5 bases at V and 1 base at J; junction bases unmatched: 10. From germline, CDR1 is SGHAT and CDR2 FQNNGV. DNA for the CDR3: TGTGCCAGCAGCCCAGGGGGGTTGTCGGCGAACACTGAAGCTTTCTTT. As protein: CASSPGGLSANTEAFF.

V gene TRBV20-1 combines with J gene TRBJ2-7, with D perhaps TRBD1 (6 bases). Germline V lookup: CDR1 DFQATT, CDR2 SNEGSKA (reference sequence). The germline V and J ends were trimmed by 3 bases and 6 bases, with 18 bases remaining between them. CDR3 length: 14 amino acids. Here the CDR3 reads CSASPRDKVGEQYF. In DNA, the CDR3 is TGCAGTGCTAGTCCTCGGGACAAAGTGGGCGAGCAGTACTTC.

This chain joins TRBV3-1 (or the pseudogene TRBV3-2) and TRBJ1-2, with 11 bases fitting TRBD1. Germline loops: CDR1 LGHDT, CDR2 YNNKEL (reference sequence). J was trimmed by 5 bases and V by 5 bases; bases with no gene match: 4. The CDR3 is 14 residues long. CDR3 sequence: CASSRTGGAYGYTF. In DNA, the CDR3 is TGTGCCAGCAGCAGGACAGGGGGCGCGTATGGCTACACCTTC.

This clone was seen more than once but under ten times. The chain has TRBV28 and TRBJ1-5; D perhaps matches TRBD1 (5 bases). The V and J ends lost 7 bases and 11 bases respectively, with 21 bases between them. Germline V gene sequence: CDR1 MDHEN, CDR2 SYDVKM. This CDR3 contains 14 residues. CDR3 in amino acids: CASTPGRDRGSQHF. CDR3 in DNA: TGTGCCAGCACCCCGGGGAGGGACCGAGGGTCCCAGCATTTT.

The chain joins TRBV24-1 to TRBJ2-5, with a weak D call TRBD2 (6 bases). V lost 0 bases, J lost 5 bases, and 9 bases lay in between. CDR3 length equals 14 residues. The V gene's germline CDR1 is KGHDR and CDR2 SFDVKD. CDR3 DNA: TGTGCCACCAGTGATTTGACCGGAGGGGAGACCCAGTACTTC. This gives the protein CATSDLTGGETQYF.

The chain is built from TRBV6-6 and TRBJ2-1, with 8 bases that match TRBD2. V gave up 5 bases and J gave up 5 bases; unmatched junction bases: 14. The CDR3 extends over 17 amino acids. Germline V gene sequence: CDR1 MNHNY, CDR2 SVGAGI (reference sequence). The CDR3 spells CASSPDRRGATDNEQFF. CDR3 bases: TGTGCCAGCAGTCCAGATCGGCGGGGGGCGACTGACAATGAGCAGTTCTTC.

In DNA, the CDR3 is TGCGCCAGCAGCCAAACTCTAGACGCCGCCCTCGAGCAGTACTTC. This encodes CASSQTLDAALEQYF. J is TRBJ2-7 and V is TRBV4-1; D is undetermined. This CDR3 spans 15 amino acids. The germline V gene has CDR1 MGHRA and CDR2 YSYEKL. V was pared by 2 bases and J by 6 bases, with 17 bases between.

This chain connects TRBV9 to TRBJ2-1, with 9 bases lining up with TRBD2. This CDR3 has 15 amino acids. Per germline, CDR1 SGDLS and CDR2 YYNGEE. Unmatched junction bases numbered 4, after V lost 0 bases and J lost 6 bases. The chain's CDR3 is CASSVGAGGSNEQFF. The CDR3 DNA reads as TGTGCCAGCAGCGTAGGTGCGGGGGGGTCCAATGAGCAGTTCTTC.

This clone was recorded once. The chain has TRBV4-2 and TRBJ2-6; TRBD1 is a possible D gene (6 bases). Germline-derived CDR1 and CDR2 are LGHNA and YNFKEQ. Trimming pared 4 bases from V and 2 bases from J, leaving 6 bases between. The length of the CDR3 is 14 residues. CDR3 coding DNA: TGTGCCAGCAGCCCAGGGGCTGGGGCCAACGTCCTGACTTTC. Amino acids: CASSPGAGANVLTF.

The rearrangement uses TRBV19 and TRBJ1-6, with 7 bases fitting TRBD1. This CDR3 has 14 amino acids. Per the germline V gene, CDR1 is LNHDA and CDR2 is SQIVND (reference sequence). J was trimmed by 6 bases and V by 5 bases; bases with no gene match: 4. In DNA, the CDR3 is TGTGCCAGTAGTCAGGGGACAGCTAATTCACCCCTCCACTTT. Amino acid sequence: CASSQGTANSPLHF.

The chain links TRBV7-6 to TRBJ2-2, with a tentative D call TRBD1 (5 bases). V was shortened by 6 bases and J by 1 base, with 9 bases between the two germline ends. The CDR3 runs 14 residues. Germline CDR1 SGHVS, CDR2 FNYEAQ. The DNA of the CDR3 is TGTGCCAGCAGGGCCCAGGGGAACACCGGGGAGCTGTTTTTT. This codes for CASRAQGNTGELFF.

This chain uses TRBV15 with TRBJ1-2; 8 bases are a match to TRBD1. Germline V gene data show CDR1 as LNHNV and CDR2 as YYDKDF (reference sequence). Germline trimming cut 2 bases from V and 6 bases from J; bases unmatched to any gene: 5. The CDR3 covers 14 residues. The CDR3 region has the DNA TGTGCCACCAGCAGACAACAGGGGGAACATGGCTACACCTTC. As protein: CATSRQQGEHGYTF.